This is a list of T cell receptor beta chains from one sample in a study of blood T cells in healthy people across ages. TCRdb called the 5' RACE reads again in MiXCR, with one record for every CDR3 protein. The table includes roughly 700,000 distinct CDR3 sequences, 25% detected once. The sample was also linked to a second study, of T cells of mothers and their children.

Sequences were obtained from blood. The receptor set was obtained from a boy aged 5 to 17 in good health. Each CDR3 is given with its conserved first and last residue. The D gene is left open where the match is weak. Clone size is given for some rows only: seen once, a few or many times, or a class if the clone is expanded.

>TRBV29-1|.|TRBJ2-7|.
CSVGIDTPEQYF
TGCAGCGTTGGAATCGACACCCCTGAGCAGTACTTC
>TRBV10-3|TRBD1|TRBJ1-1|many
CAVTRTGGDMNTEAFF
TGTGCCGTAACGCGGACAGGGGGGGATATGAACACTGAAGCTTTCTTT
>TRBV28|.|TRBJ1-2|few
CASEGRVSYGYTF
TGTGCCAGCGAGGGGAGGGTCAGCTATGGCTACACCTTC
>TRBV2|TRBD1|TRBJ2-1|.
CASSPDRADFYNEQFF
TGTGCCAGCAGTCCGGACAGGGCCGATTTCTACAATGAGCAGTTCTTC
>TRBV5-1|TRBD2|TRBJ2-3|few
CASSLGPSGSTTDTQYF
TGCGCCAGCAGCTTGGGGCCTAGCGGGAGTACGACAGATACGCAGTATTTT
>TRBV6-6|.|TRBJ1-1|few
CASMLGRVTEAFF
TGTGCCAGCATGCTCGGCAGGGTCACTGAAGCTTTCTTT
>TRBV4-2|.|TRBJ2-7|.
CASSQDPGTYKQYF
TGTGCCAGCAGCCAAGATCCAGGGACCTACAAGCAGTACTTC
>TRBV4-1|TRBD2|TRBJ2-5|few
CASSQDGLAGRQETQYF
TGCGCCAGCAGCCAAGACGGACTAGCGGGGCGCCAAGAGACCCAGTACTTC
>TRBV12-3/TRBV12-4|TRBD2|TRBJ2-1|.
CASSLEGGLAGIVEQFF
TGTGCCAGCAGTTTAGAGGGGGGACTAGCGGGGATCGTTGAGCAGTTCTTC
>TRBV4-2|.|TRBJ2-7|.
CASSPERSSSYEQYF
TGTGCCAGCAGCCCCGAAAGGAGTAGCTCCTACGAGCAGTACTTC
>TRBV4-1|.|TRBJ2-3|few
CASSQVQTDTQYF
TGCGCCAGCAGCCAAGTGCAGACAGATACGCAGTATTTT
>TRBV7-3|.|TRBJ2-3|few
CASSPRGGSTTDTQYF
TGTGCCAGCAGCCCCCGTGGGGGGAGTACCACAGATACGCAGTATTTT
>TRBV29-1|.|TRBJ2-5|.
CSVAPKETQYF
TGCAGCGTTGCCCCGAAAGAGACCCAGTACTTC
>TRBV7-6|TRBD2|TRBJ2-6|few
CASSPVGGERSGANVLTF
TGTGCCAGCAGCCCAGTTGGGGGGGAGAGGTCTGGGGCCAACGTCCTGACTTTC
>TRBV5-1|.|TRBJ2-6|few
CASSLGRPSGANVLTF
TGCGCCAGCAGCTTGGGCCGACCCTCTGGGGCCAACGTCCTGACTTTC
>TRBV20-1|TRBD1|TRBJ2-7|.
CSARDRGGQRTGFHEQYF
TGCAGTGCTAGAGATCGGGGCGGTCAGAGGACAGGGTTCCACGAGCAGTACTTC
>TRBV20-1|.|TRBJ1-2|.
CSARDGGNYGYTF
TGCAGTGCTAGAGATGGGGGTAACTATGGCTACACCTTC
>TRBV4-1|.|TRBJ2-5|few
CASSQDPGGQGQYF
TGCGCCAGCAGCCAAGATCCAGGAGGGCAGGGGCAGTACTTC
>TRBV7-9|.|TRBJ2-7|.
CASSFREIRYEQYF
TGTGCCAGCAGCTTCAGGGAGATTAGGTACGAGCAGTACTTC
>TRBV5-5|.|TRBJ2-1|.
CASRLRAELYNEQFF
TGTGCCAGCAGGTTGAGGGCCGAACTCTACAATGAGCAGTTCTTC
>TRBV6-6|.|TRBJ1-5|few
CAIWNSFSNQPQHF
TGTGCCATCTGGAACAGTTTCAGCAATCAGCCCCAGCATTTT
>TRBV28|.|TRBJ2-7|.
CASSRPTTGKGSSYEQYF
TGTGCCAGCAGCCGCCCGACCACAGGGAAAGGGAGCTCCTACGAGCAGTACTTC
>TRBV11-2|TRBD1|TRBJ2-1|.
CASSSTTGLSYNEQFF
TGTGCCAGCAGCTCGACGACAGGGCTCTCCTACAATGAGCAGTTCTTC
>TRBV20-1|TRBD1|TRBJ2-5|few
CSARDPRGQETQYF
TGCAGTGCTAGAGATCCCAGGGGGCAGGAGACCCAGTACTTC
>TRBV28|.|TRBJ2-7|few
CASSMGPARYEQYF
TGTGCCAGCAGTATGGGACCAGCCCGTTACGAGCAGTACTTC
>TRBV27|.|TRBJ2-7|few
CASSLGSTQVYEQYF
TGTGCCAGCAGTTTAGGCAGCACACAAGTTTACGAGCAGTACTTC
>TRBV7-3|.|TRBJ2-1|many
CASSLVGSSYNEQFF
TGTGCCAGCAGCTTGGTCGGGAGCTCCTACAATGAGCAGTTCTTC
>TRBV21-1|.|TRBJ1-1|few
CAKPGGRHF
TGTGCCAAACCCGGGGGCAGACATTTT
>TRBV2|TRBD2|TRBJ2-5|few
CASRFSGSNGKTQYF
TGTGCCAGCAGGTTTAGCGGGAGTAACGGGAAGACCCAGTACTTC
>TRBV20-1|.|TRBJ2-3|.
CSARESGAPTFMEDTQYF
TGCAGTGCTAGAGAGTCGGGGGCCCCTACGTTTATGGAGGATACGCAGTATTTT
>TRBV24-1|.|TRBJ1-2|few
CATSRSNYGYTF
TGTGCCACCAGCAGGAGTAACTATGGCTACACCTTC
>TRBV29-1|.|TRBJ2-1|.
CSVEGGRDSYNEQFF
TGCAGCGTTGAAGGCGGTAGGGACTCCTACAATGAGCAGTTCTTC
>TRBV9|.|TRBJ2-3|.
CASSVLQGEGTDTQYF
TGTGCCAGCAGCGTATTGCAGGGAGAAGGGACAGATACGCAGTATTTT
>TRBV20-1|.|TRBJ2-3|.
CSAGSTRADTQYF
TGCAGTGCTGGTAGCACTAGAGCCGATACGCAGTATTTT
>TRBV4-3|TRBD1|TRBJ2-7|.
CASSQDRGLMQYF
TGCGCCAGCAGCCAAGACAGGGGGCTCATGCAGTACTTC
>TRBV12-3/TRBV12-4|TRBD1|TRBJ1-5|.
CASKSQGVLDQPQHF
TGTGCCAGCAAGAGTCAGGGGGTATTAGATCAGCCCCAGCATTTT
>TRBV12-5|.|TRBJ1-1|.
CASGLVLGGANTEAFF
TGTGCTAGTGGTTTGGTATTGGGGGGCGCGAACACTGAAGCTTTCTTT
>TRBV29-1|TRBD1|TRBJ1-1|.
CSVEVPTGSGNTEAFF
TGCAGCGTTGAAGTGCCGACAGGGAGCGGGAACACTGAAGCTTTCTTT
>TRBV12-3/TRBV12-4|.|TRBJ2-1|.
CASSLWRGQDNEQFF
TGTGCCAGCAGTCTGTGGCGGGGCCAGGACAATGAGCAGTTCTTC
>TRBV3-1|.|TRBJ1-2|few
CASSQDQGQNGYTF
TGTGCCAGCAGCCAAGATCAAGGACAGAATGGCTACACCTTC
>TRBV7-9|.|TRBJ2-7|few
CASSSTRESPAEQYF
TGTGCCAGCAGCTCCACTCGGGAGTCCCCCGCCGAGCAGTACTTC
>TRBV12-3/TRBV12-4|TRBD1|TRBJ2-7|few
CASSFGTETYEQYF
TGTGCCAGCAGTTTCGGGACAGAGACCTACGAGCAGTACTTC
>TRBV3-1|.|TRBJ1-2|.
CASSQYRDTNNYGCTF
TGTGCCAGCAGCCAATACCGGGACACCAATAACTATGGCTGCACCTTC
>TRBV2|TRBD1|TRBJ1-2|few
CASRGQQNYGYTF
TGTGCCAGCAGGGGACAGCAAAACTATGGCTACACCTTC
>TRBV29-1|.|TRBJ1-6|few
CSVSRSPPSRYNSPLHF
TGCAGCGTTTCCCGATCGCCTCCGTCCCGATATAATTCACCCCTCCACTTT
>TRBV7-2|TRBD1|TRBJ1-3|many
CASSGQGAGNTIYF
TGTGCCAGCAGCGGACAGGGAGCGGGAAACACCATATATTTT
>TRBV5-1|.|TRBJ2-3|.
CASSPLGALTDTQYF
TGCGCCAGCAGCCCGCTCGGGGCCCTAACAGATACGCAGTATTTT
>TRBV19|TRBD2|TRBJ2-5|.
CASRSREGGETQYF
TGTGCCAGCCGGTCGCGGGAGGGCGGAGAGACCCAGTACTTC
>TRBV7-9|TRBD2|TRBJ2-7|few
CASSFSGSTYEQYF
TGTGCCAGCAGTTTCAGCGGGAGTACCTACGAGCAGTACTTC
>TRBV9|.|TRBJ2-7|.
CASSDLNLEQVYSYEQYF
TGTGCCAGCAGCGATTTAAACCTTGAACAGGTCTACTCCTACGAGCAGTACTTC
>TRBV19|.|TRBJ2-7|few
CASSETGYEQYF
TGTGCCAGTAGTGAAACAGGGTACGAGCAGTACTTC
>TRBV27|.|TRBJ1-2|few
CASSRGGRGYAF
TGTGCCAGCAGCCGCGGGGGCCGAGGCTACGCCTTC
>TRBV28|.|TRBJ2-5|many
CASSLRGLQETQYF
TGTGCCAGCAGCTTAAGGGGACTGCAAGAGACCCAGTACTTC
>TRBV7-9|.|TRBJ1-1|.
CASSLGEQNTEAFF
TGTGCCAGCAGCTTAGGGGAACAGAACACTGAAGCTTTCTTT
>TRBV4-1|TRBD1|TRBJ1-1|once
CASSHAQTGGFTEAFF
TGCGCCAGCAGCCACGCCCAGACAGGGGGATTTACTGAAGCTTTCTTT
>TRBV4-1|TRBD2|TRBJ2-5|once
CASSPVAGEGETQYF
TGCGCCAGCAGCCCCGTAGCGGGAGAGGGGGAGACCCAGTACTTC
>TRBV11-3|.|TRBJ1-1|.
CASSFFRGTEAFF
TGTGCCAGCAGCTTTTTCCGGGGGACTGAAGCTTTCTTT